One sample yielded the 11 T cell receptor beta chains listed below, sequenced in a study of blood T cell repertoires in COVID-19. Profiled with immunoSEQ multiplex PCR; TCRdb holds only in-frame clones, not every one. Of hundreds of thousands of clones listed, roughly 90% were seen once; the top ten hold 7.3%. The sequenced material came from peripheral blood. Receptors were obtained from a woman between 65 and 79 years old with COVID-19, enrolled during active disease.

This clone was seen a single time. The V and J genes are TRBV2 and TRBJ2-5; TRBD2 matches at 8 bases. CDR3 length: 13 residues. Unmatched junction bases numbered 5, after V lost 7 bases and J lost 4 bases. Germline CDR1 SNHLY, CDR2 FYNNEI. CDR3 sequence reads: CASNGGARETQYF. The CDR3 DNA sequence: TGTGCCAGCAACGGGGGGGCCCGAGAGACCCAGTACTTC.

The chain couples TRBV7-2 to TRBJ1-1, with D perhaps TRBD1 (6 bases). Deletions cut 1 base from V and 5 bases from J, with 11 bases between. The CDR3 runs to 14 residues. Germline CDR1 SGHTA, CDR2 FQGNSA. This CDR3 reads CASSLDRTVTEAFF. CDR3 coding DNA: TGTGCCAGCAGCTTAGATCGGACAGTAACTGAAGCTTTCTTT.

V and J are TRBV30 and TRBJ1-2; D not certain. V shed 5 bases and J shed 0 bases, with 10 bases lying between them. Germline V gene lookup returns CDR1 GTSNPN and CDR2 SVGIG (reference sequence). CDR3 size: 13 residues. The CDR3 nucleotides are TGTGCCTGGGATTCCGGAGCTAACTATGGCTACACCTTC. It yields the protein CAWDSGANYGYTF.

This chain links TRBV28 with TRBJ2-2, with 12 bases identical to TRBD1. The CDR3 covers 19 residues. V lost 4 bases and J lost 2; bases outside the gene matches: 11. CDR1 and CDR2 (germline): MDHEN, SYDVKM. CDR3 amino acids: CASSSLTPGQGANTGELFF. The CDR3 nucleotides are TGTGCCAGCAGTTCCCTTACACCGGGACAGGGGGCAAACACCGGGGAGCTGTTTTTT.

This clone appeared a few times. The V gene is TRBV10-3, the J gene TRBJ2-4; 8 bases line up with TRBD2. The CDR3 has 17 residues. J lost 3 bases, V lost 3 bases, and 10 bases had no gene match. CDR1 and CDR2 from the germline V gene are ENHRY and SYGVKD. The DNA for the CDR3 is TGTGCCATCAGTGACCCTACGGGGGGGGAGGACAAAAACATTCAGTACTTC. Its translation: CAISDPTGGEDKNIQYF.

The rearrangement links TRBV7-2 to TRBJ2-5, with 9 bases aligning to TRBD2. V trimming: 5 bases; J trimming: 5 bases; junction bases outside the gene matches: 12. Germline CDR1 reads SGHTA; CDR2 reads FQGNSA. There are 16 residues in the CDR3. CDR3 DNA sequence: TGTGCCAGCAGCCTGCTCGGGCGGGGGGGAGAGGAGACCCAGTACTTC. As protein: CASSLLGRGGEETQYF.

V gene TRBV2 combines with J gene TRBJ1-3, with no clear D. Looked up from germline, CDR1 is SNHLY and CDR2 is FYNNEI. V was cut by 5 bases and J by 0 bases, with 11 bases left in between. CDR3 length: 15 residues. DNA for the CDR3: TGTGCCAGCAGTACCCCGAAGCTCTCTGGAAACACCATATATTTT. It is translated as CASSTPKLSGNTIYF.

J is TRBJ2-1 and V is TRBV7-3; 11 bases agree with TRBD2. V lost 6 bases, J lost 0 bases, and 19 bases stayed unmatched. Germline values: CDR1 SGHTA, CDR2 FQGTGA. CDR3 length: 21 amino acids. The CDR3 DNA sequence: TGTGCCAGCAGTCCGTACCAGCCGGGACTAGCGGCGATTAGCTCCTACAATGAGCAGTTCTTC. Translation: CASSPYQPGLAAISSYNEQFF.

This clone came up once. V gene TRBV5-1 combines with J gene TRBJ2-7; possibly TRBD2 for D (7 bases). The CDR3 is 15 residues long. Per germline, CDR1 SGHRS and CDR2 YFSETQ. Trimming cost V 4 bases and J 3 bases, with 17 bases left between them. The CDR3 loop reads CASSPPGGRFYEQYF. The CDR3 nucleotides read TGCGCCAGCAGCCCCCCCGGGGGGCGATTCTACGAGCAGTACTTC.

The chain links TRBV6-2 or TRBV6-3 to TRBJ1-1, with 9 bases that match TRBD1. J gave up 1 base and V 5 bases, and 8 bases lay outside the gene matches. This CDR3 spans 16 amino acids. The germline gives CDR1 MNHEY, CDR2 SVGEGT. The CDR3 nucleotides read TGTGCCAGCAGTCCCGGACAGGGGAGGGGGAACACTGAAGCTTTCTTT. It codes for CASSPGQGRGNTEAFF.

To note about this clone: The junction departs from germline at one end; a sequencing error may be responsible. The chain carries TRBV4-2 and TRBJ1-1, with D possibly TRBD1 on 6 matching bases. CDR3 size: 15 residues. Germline V lookup: CDR1 LGHNA, CDR2 YNFKEQ. In DNA, the CDR3 is TGTGCCAGCAGCCAAGACCCAGGGGTGAACCCTGAAGCTTTCTTT. This gives the protein CASSQDPGVNPEAFF.